Listed below are T cell receptor beta chains from one sample, sequenced in a study of a mutant IDH1 vaccine in newly diagnosed glioma. Sequencing used immunoSEQ multiplex PCR; TCRdb keeps in-frame clones, though not all of them. The data show roughly 25,000 clones, just over 90% seen once. The specimen comprised PBMCs, sampled from a glioma patient treated with radiotherapy, temozolomide or both. The origin of the receptors is a man aged 40-49 years with glioma. Each CDR3 is given with its conserved first and last residue. The D gene is left open where the match is weak. Size values are once, few and many counts, or a class for expanded clones, and some rows have none.

CDR3 protein: CASSAQAGGYEQYF
CDR3 DNA: TGTGCCAGCAGCGCCCAAGCGGGAGGTTACGAGCAGTACTTC
V gene: TRBV9
CDR3 length: 14
clone size: once
J gene: TRBJ2-7
D gene: TRBD2

CDR3 protein: CASSVGGRGANVLTF
CDR3 DNA: TGTGCCAGCAGCGTTGGGGGGCGCGGGGCCAACGTCCTGACTTTC
V gene: TRBV11-3
CDR3 length: 15
clone size: .
J gene: TRBJ2-6
D gene: .

CDR3 protein: CASSVGGRNSYEQYF
CDR3 DNA: TGTGCCAGCAGCGTAGGTGGCAGAAATTCCTACGAGCAGTACTTC
V gene: TRBV9
CDR3 length: 15
clone size: once
J gene: TRBJ2-7
D gene: .

CDR3 protein: CASTKTSGSYEQYF
CDR3 DNA: TGTGCCAGTACGAAGACTAGCGGTTCCTACGAGCAGTACTTC
V gene: TRBV18
CDR3 length: 14
clone size: .
J gene: TRBJ2-7
D gene: TRBD2

CDR3 protein: CASSEVTPETQYF
CDR3 DNA: TGTGCCAGCAGTGAGGTGACTCCGGAGACCCAGTACTTC
V gene: TRBV2
CDR3 length: 13
clone size: .
J gene: TRBJ2-5
D gene: .

CDR3 protein: CASSPQQGNYGYTF
CDR3 DNA: TGTGCCAGCTCACCACAACAGGGGAACTATGGCTACACCTTC
V gene: TRBV18
CDR3 length: 14
clone size: .
J gene: TRBJ1-2
D gene: TRBD1

CDR3 protein: CASSQEYSPGQPQHF
CDR3 DNA: TGCGCCAGCAGCCAAGAATACAGTCCGGGCCAGCCCCAGCATTTT
V gene: TRBV4-3
CDR3 length: 15
clone size: .
J gene: TRBJ1-5
D gene: .

CDR3 protein: CASSQEGDSWPPLHF
CDR3 DNA: TGTGCCAGCAGCCAAGAGGGGGACAGTTGGCCACCCCTCCACTTT
V gene: TRBV4-2
CDR3 length: 15
clone size: once
J gene: TRBJ1-6
D gene: TRBD1

CDR3 protein: CASSAGHRSGNTIYF
CDR3 DNA: TGTGCCAGCAGCGCGGGACACCGCTCTGGAAACACCATATATTTT
V gene: TRBV5-4
CDR3 length: 15
clone size: .
J gene: TRBJ1-3
D gene: .

CDR3 protein: CASSLGLADYEQYF
CDR3 DNA: TGTGCCAGCAGTCTGGGACTAGCGGACTACGAGCAGTACTTC
V gene: TRBV5-6
CDR3 length: 14
clone size: .
J gene: TRBJ2-7
D gene: TRBD2

CDR3 protein: CASRDPGSPYEQYF
CDR3 DNA: TGTGCCAGCAGGGACCCTGGATCCCCCTACGAGCAGTACTTC
V gene: TRBV6-5
CDR3 length: 14
clone size: .
J gene: TRBJ2-7
D gene: .

CDR3 protein: CASSLRTGGTNTGELFF
CDR3 DNA: TGTGCCAGCAGCTTAAGGACAGGGGGCACGAACACCGGGGAGCTGTTTTTT
V gene: TRBV11-3
CDR3 length: 17
clone size: .
J gene: TRBJ2-2
D gene: TRBD1

CDR3 protein: CASSISGGGTEAFF
CDR3 DNA: TGTGCCAGCAGCATCAGTGGAGGGGGCACTGAAGCTTTCTTT
V gene: TRBV9
CDR3 length: 14
clone size: few
J gene: TRBJ1-1
D gene: .

CDR3 protein: CASLLNTEAFF
CDR3 DNA: TGTGCCAGTCTTCTGAACACTGAAGCTTTCTTT
V gene: TRBV6-1
CDR3 length: 11
clone size: .
J gene: TRBJ1-1
D gene: .

CDR3 protein: CASRFGQGAGGELFF
CDR3 DNA: TGTGCCAGCAGATTCGGACAGGGGGCAGGCGGGGAGCTGTTTTTT
V gene: TRBV11-3
CDR3 length: 15
clone size: .
J gene: TRBJ2-2
D gene: TRBD1

CDR3 protein: CATRESYEQYF
CDR3 DNA: TGTGCCACTAGGGAAAGCTACGAGCAGTACTTC
V gene: TRBV10-3
CDR3 length: 11
clone size: once
J gene: TRBJ2-7
D gene: .

CDR3 protein: CASSVVSDTQYF
CDR3 DNA: TGTGCCAGCAGTGTAGTTTCAGATACGCAGTATTTT
V gene: TRBV2
CDR3 length: 12
clone size: .
J gene: TRBJ2-3
D gene: .

CDR3 protein: CASSPRGGGTGNTIYF
CDR3 DNA: TGTGCCAGCTCACCCAGGGGGGGAGGGACTGGAAACACCATATATTTT
V gene: TRBV18
CDR3 length: 16
clone size: once
J gene: TRBJ1-3
D gene: TRBD1

CDR3 protein: CASSIDRTSLLHF
CDR3 DNA: TGTGCCAGCAGCATTGACAGGACTTCTCTCCTCCACTTT
V gene: TRBV5-4
CDR3 length: 13
clone size: medium-sized
J gene: TRBJ1-6
D gene: .

CDR3 protein: CASSHNLVYEQYF
CDR3 DNA: TGTGCCAGCAGCCACAACTTAGTCTACGAGCAGTACTTC
V gene: TRBV13
CDR3 length: 13
clone size: .
J gene: TRBJ2-7
D gene: .

CDR3 protein: CASSILVVLYTGELFF
CDR3 DNA: TGTGCCAGTAGTATCCTAGTGGTGTTATATACCGGGGAGCTGTTTTTT
V gene: TRBV19
CDR3 length: 16
clone size: .
J gene: TRBJ2-2
D gene: .

CDR3 protein: CAARRDYEQYF
CDR3 DNA: TGTGCCGCCAGGCGAGACTACGAGCAGTACTTC
V gene: TRBV2
CDR3 length: 11
clone size: .
J gene: TRBJ2-7
D gene: .

CDR3 protein: CASAFAAGEETQYF
CDR3 DNA: TGTGCCAGCGCTTTTGCAGCGGGGGAAGAGACCCAGTACTTC
V gene: TRBV5-4
CDR3 length: 14
clone size: .
J gene: TRBJ2-5
D gene: TRBD2

CDR3 protein: CASSLFGSTGENRGTEAFF
CDR3 DNA: TGTGCCAGCAGCTTATTCGGGTCAACCGGCGAAAATCGAGGCACTGAAGCTTTCTTT
V gene: TRBV11-2
CDR3 length: 19
clone size: .
J gene: TRBJ1-1
D gene: .

CDR3 protein: CASSEKSSGKSTDTQYF
CDR3 DNA: TGTGCCAGCAGTGAAAAAAGTAGCGGGAAAAGCACAGATACGCAGTATTTT
V gene: TRBV6-1
CDR3 length: 17
clone size: .
J gene: TRBJ2-3
D gene: TRBD2

CDR3 protein: CASSPFSYEQYF
CDR3 DNA: TGTGCCAGCAGCCCCTTCTCCTACGAGCAGTACTTC
V gene: TRBV7-3
CDR3 length: 12
clone size: .
J gene: TRBJ2-7
D gene: .

CDR3 protein: CASTYSSQGEKLFF
CDR3 DNA: TGTGCCAGCACCTACAGTTCCCAAGGTGAAAAACTGTTTTTT
V gene: TRBV2
CDR3 length: 14
clone size: .
J gene: TRBJ1-4
D gene: .

CDR3 protein: CASRAGWPGNEQFF
CDR3 DNA: TGTGCCAGCAGGGCGGGTTGGCCCGGCAATGAGCAGTTCTTC
V gene: TRBV27
CDR3 length: 14
clone size: .
J gene: TRBJ2-1
D gene: .

CDR3 protein: CASSSWGQDNTEAFF
CDR3 DNA: TGTGCCAGCAGCTCATGGGGACAGGATAACACTGAAGCTTTCTTT
V gene: TRBV11-3
CDR3 length: 15
clone size: .
J gene: TRBJ1-1
D gene: TRBD1

CDR3 protein: CAWSVGADRTDTQYF
CDR3 DNA: TGTGCCTGGAGTGTAGGGGCGGATCGCACAGATACGCAGTATTTT
V gene: TRBV30
CDR3 length: 15
clone size: .
J gene: TRBJ2-3
D gene: .

CDR3 protein: CASSPDRDPNQPQHF
CDR3 DNA: TGTGCCAGCAGCCCTGACAGGGATCCCAATCAGCCCCAGCATTTT
V gene: TRBV7-8
CDR3 length: 15
clone size: .
J gene: TRBJ1-5
D gene: TRBD1

CDR3 protein: CAISDPDWVRIYDTEAFF
CDR3 DNA: TGTGCCATCAGTGACCCAGACTGGGTCCGAATATACGACACTGAAGCTTTCTTT
V gene: TRBV10-3
CDR3 length: 18
clone size: .
J gene: TRBJ1-1
D gene: .

CDR3 protein: CASSDSSGGGDTQYF
CDR3 DNA: TGTGCCAGCAGTGACTCAAGCGGCGGCGGAGATACGCAGTATTTT
V gene: TRBV6-4
CDR3 length: 15
clone size: .
J gene: TRBJ2-3
D gene: .

CDR3 protein: CASSERGVTSSYNEQFF
CDR3 DNA: TGCGCCAGCAGTGAGCGGGGGGTCACTAGCTCCTACAATGAGCAGTTCTTC
V gene: TRBV10-1
CDR3 length: 17
clone size: .
J gene: TRBJ2-1
D gene: TRBD2

CDR3 protein: CASSIALVTGPRTTIYF
CDR3 DNA: TGTGCCAGTAGTATAGCTCTTGTAACCGGGCCCCGGACCACCATATATTTT
V gene: TRBV19
CDR3 length: 17
clone size: .
J gene: TRBJ1-3
D gene: .

CDR3 protein: CASSRHEGEAFF
CDR3 DNA: TGTGCCAGCAGCCGCCACGAGGGGGAGGCTTTCTTT
V gene: TRBV11-3
CDR3 length: 12
clone size: .
J gene: TRBJ1-1
D gene: .

CDR3 protein: CAWRGIGGKYEAFF
CDR3 DNA: TGTGCCTGGCGGGGGATAGGAGGGAAGTATGAAGCTTTCTTT
V gene: TRBV30
CDR3 length: 14
clone size: .
J gene: TRBJ1-1
D gene: .

CDR3 protein: CASGLVAGGYEQYF
CDR3 DNA: TGTGCTAGTGGTTTGGTAGCAGGGGGCTACGAGCAGTACTTC
V gene: TRBV12-5
CDR3 length: 14
clone size: .
J gene: TRBJ2-7
D gene: TRBD1

CDR3 protein: CASSLVGGAGTEAFF
CDR3 DNA: TGCGCCAGCAGCTTGGTGGGGGGCGCGGGCACTGAAGCTTTCTTT
V gene: TRBV5-1
CDR3 length: 15
clone size: .
J gene: TRBJ1-1
D gene: .

CDR3 protein: CASSATSGGTDTQYF
CDR3 DNA: TGTGCCAGCAGCGCGACTAGCGGAGGCACAGATACGCAGTATTTT
V gene: TRBV7-9
CDR3 length: 15
clone size: .
J gene: TRBJ2-3
D gene: TRBD2

CDR3 protein: CASEGQGAYEQYF
CDR3 DNA: TGTGCCAGCGAGGGACAGGGCGCCTACGAGCAGTACTTC
V gene: TRBV2
CDR3 length: 13
clone size: .
J gene: TRBJ2-7
D gene: TRBD1

CDR3 protein: CASSDGQGYEKLFF
CDR3 DNA: TGTGCCAGCAGTGATGGACAGGGTTACGAAAAACTGTTTTTT
V gene: TRBV2
CDR3 length: 14
clone size: .
J gene: TRBJ1-4
D gene: TRBD1

CDR3 protein: CASIGTHWDTQYF
CDR3 DNA: TGTGCCAGCATAGGAACACATTGGGATACGCAGTATTTT
V gene: TRBV7-9
CDR3 length: 13
clone size: .
J gene: TRBJ2-3
D gene: .

CDR3 protein: CAIGVSHEQYF
CDR3 DNA: TGTGCCATCGGAGTCAGCCACGAGCAGTACTTC
V gene: TRBV10-3
CDR3 length: 11
clone size: .
J gene: TRBJ2-7
D gene: .

CDR3 protein: CASSSPGQEETQYF
CDR3 DNA: TGTGCCAGCAGCTCCCCGGGACAGGAAGAGACCCAGTACTTC
V gene: TRBV5-4
CDR3 length: 14
clone size: .
J gene: TRBJ2-5
D gene: TRBD1

CDR3 protein: CAGSGASGRAYEQYF
CDR3 DNA: TGTGCCGGCTCAGGGGCTAGCGGGAGGGCCTACGAGCAGTACTTC
V gene: TRBV2
CDR3 length: 15
clone size: .
J gene: TRBJ2-7
D gene: TRBD2

CDR3 protein: CASSPGDTQYF
CDR3 DNA: TGTGCCAGCAGCCCGGGGGATACGCAGTATTTT
V gene: TRBV6-5
CDR3 length: 11
clone size: .
J gene: TRBJ2-3
D gene: .

CDR3 protein: CASSVSGGGADTQYF
CDR3 DNA: TGTGCCAGCAGCGTCTCCGGGGGTGGGGCAGATACGCAGTATTTT
V gene: TRBV9
CDR3 length: 15
clone size: .
J gene: TRBJ2-3
D gene: .

CDR3 protein: CASGGGYEQYF
CDR3 DNA: TGTGCCAGCGGAGGGGGGTACGAGCAGTACTTC
V gene: TRBV7-9
CDR3 length: 11
clone size: .
J gene: TRBJ2-7
D gene: .

CDR3 protein: CASSPTWIRNTEAFF
CDR3 DNA: TGCGCCAGCAGCCCCACCTGGATCCGAAACACTGAAGCTTTCTTT
V gene: TRBV4-3
CDR3 length: 15
clone size: once
J gene: TRBJ1-1
D gene: .

CDR3 protein: CASRSSRGEYGYTF
CDR3 DNA: TGTGCCAGCAGGAGTTCACGGGGGGAATATGGCTACACCTTC
V gene: TRBV25-1
CDR3 length: 14
clone size: .
J gene: TRBJ1-2
D gene: .

CDR3 protein: CSVSLSGDKKTQYF
CDR3 DNA: TGCAGCGTTTCCCTTAGCGGGGACAAAAAGACCCAGTACTTC
V gene: TRBV29-1
CDR3 length: 14
clone size: .
J gene: TRBJ2-5
D gene: TRBD2

CDR3 protein: CASSLSGGTYEQYF
CDR3 DNA: TGCGCCAGCAGCTTGTCCGGGGGAACCTACGAGCAGTACTTC
V gene: TRBV5-1
CDR3 length: 14
clone size: .
J gene: TRBJ2-7
D gene: .

CDR3 protein: CASSPDSGGANVLTF
CDR3 DNA: TGTGCCAGCAGCCCTGACAGTGGTGGGGCCAACGTCCTGACTTTC
V gene: TRBV2
CDR3 length: 15
clone size: .
J gene: TRBJ2-6
D gene: .

CDR3 protein: CASIESGVAGGLYYNEQFF
CDR3 DNA: TGTGCCAGCATCGAATCGGGGGTAGCGGGAGGTTTATACTACAATGAGCAGTTCTTC
V gene: TRBV7-3
CDR3 length: 19
clone size: .
J gene: TRBJ2-1
D gene: TRBD2

CDR3 protein: CAWSDGTSGQETQYF
CDR3 DNA: TGTGCCTGGAGTGACGGGACTAGCGGCCAAGAGACCCAGTACTTC
V gene: TRBV30
CDR3 length: 15
clone size: once
J gene: TRBJ2-5
D gene: TRBD2

CDR3 protein: CAISTTTRGGLSEAFF
CDR3 DNA: TGTGCCATCAGTACGACCACCAGGGGGGGATTATCTGAAGCTTTCTTT
V gene: TRBV10-3
CDR3 length: 16
clone size: once
J gene: TRBJ1-1
D gene: TRBD1

CDR3 protein: CASSRPGGNTEAFF
CDR3 DNA: TGTGCCAGCAGCCGACCCGGGGGGAACACTGAAGCTTTCTTT
V gene: TRBV28
CDR3 length: 14
clone size: .
J gene: TRBJ1-1
D gene: .